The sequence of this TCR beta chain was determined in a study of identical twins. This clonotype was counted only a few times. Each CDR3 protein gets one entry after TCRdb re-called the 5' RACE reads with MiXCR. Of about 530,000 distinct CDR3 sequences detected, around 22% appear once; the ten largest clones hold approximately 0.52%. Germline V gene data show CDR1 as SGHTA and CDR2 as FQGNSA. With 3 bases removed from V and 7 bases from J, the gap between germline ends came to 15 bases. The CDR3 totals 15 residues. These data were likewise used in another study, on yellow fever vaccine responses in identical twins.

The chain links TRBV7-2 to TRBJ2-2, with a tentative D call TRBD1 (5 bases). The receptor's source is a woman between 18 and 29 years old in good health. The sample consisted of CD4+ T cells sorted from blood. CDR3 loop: CASSLSTTQGGELFF. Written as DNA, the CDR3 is TGTGCCAGCAGCTTGTCAACTACCCAGGGCGGGGAGCTGTTTTTT.